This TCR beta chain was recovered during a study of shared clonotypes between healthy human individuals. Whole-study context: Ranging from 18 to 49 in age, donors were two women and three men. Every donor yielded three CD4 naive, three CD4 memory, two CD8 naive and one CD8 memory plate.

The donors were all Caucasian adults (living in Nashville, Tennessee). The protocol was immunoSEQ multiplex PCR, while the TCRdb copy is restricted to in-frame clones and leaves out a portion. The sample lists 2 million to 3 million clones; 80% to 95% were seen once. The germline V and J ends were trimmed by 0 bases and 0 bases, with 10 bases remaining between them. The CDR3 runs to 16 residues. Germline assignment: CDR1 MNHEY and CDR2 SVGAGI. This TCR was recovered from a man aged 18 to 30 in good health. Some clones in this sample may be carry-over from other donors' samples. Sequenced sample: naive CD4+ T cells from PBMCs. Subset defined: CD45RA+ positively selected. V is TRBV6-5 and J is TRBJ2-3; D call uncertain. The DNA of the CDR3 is TGTGCCAGCAGTTACTCTGGCAGAATAAGCACAGATACGCAGTATTTT. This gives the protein CASSYSGRISTDTQYF.